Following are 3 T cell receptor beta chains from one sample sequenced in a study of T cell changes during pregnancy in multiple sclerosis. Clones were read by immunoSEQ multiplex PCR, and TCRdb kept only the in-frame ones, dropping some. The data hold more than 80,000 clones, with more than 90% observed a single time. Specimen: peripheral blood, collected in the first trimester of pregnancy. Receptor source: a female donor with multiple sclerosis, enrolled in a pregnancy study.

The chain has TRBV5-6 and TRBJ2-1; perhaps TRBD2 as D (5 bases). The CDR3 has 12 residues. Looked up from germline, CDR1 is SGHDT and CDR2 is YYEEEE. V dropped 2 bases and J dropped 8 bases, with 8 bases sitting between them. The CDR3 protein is CASSFARDEQFF. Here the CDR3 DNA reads TGTGCCAGCAGCTTCGCGCGGGATGAGCAGTTCTTC. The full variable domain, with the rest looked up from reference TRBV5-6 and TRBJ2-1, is DAGVTQSPTHLIKTRGQQVTLRCSPKSGHDTVSWYQQALGQGPQFIFQYYEEEERQRGNFPDRFSGHQFPNYSSELNVNALLLGDSALYLCASSFARDEQFFGPGTRLTVL.

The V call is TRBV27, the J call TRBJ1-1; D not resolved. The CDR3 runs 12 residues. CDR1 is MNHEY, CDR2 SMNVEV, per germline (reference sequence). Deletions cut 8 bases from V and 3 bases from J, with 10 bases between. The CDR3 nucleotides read TGTGCCAGCGCCCATCGGGACACTGAAGCTTTCTTT. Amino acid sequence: CASAHRDTEAFF.

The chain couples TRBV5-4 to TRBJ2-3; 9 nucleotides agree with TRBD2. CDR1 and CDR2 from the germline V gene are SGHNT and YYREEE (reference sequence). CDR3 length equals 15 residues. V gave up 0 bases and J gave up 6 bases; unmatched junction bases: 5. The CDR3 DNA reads TGTGCCAGCAGCTTGGAGCGGGAGGCCCTCGATACGCAGTATTTT. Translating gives CASSLEREALDTQYF.